This T cell receptor (beta chain) was identified in a study of somatic mutations in cytotoxic T cells in rheumatoid arthritis. About the study: Right after diagnosis, and before any treatment had started, patient peripheral blood (about 33 ml EDTA) was drawn. Certain V beta antibody-stained T-cell populations, V beta1+ cells sequenced for TCRB among them, were flow-sorted to nearly 100% purity.

Measured with immunoSEQ multiplex PCR; TCRdb has only the in-frame clones, and not every one. The repertoire consists of some 11,000 clones, with approximately 71% occurring once and the leading ten covering about 35%. This sequence was found in an adult with rheumatoid arthritis. The sequenced sample was CD8+ T cells sorted from blood.

CDR3 DNA sequence: TGTGCCAGCAGCGGCACAGGACTAGCCGGGGAGCTGTTTTTT. Its translation: CASSGTGLAGELFF. The chain carries TRBV5-8 and TRBJ2-2; 7 bases align to TRBD2. Germline V gene sequence: CDR1 SGHTS, CDR2 YDEGEE. V lost 4 bases, J lost 6 bases, and 6 bases stayed unmatched. The CDR3 is 14 amino acids.